The present T cell receptor (beta chain) was sequenced within a study of blood T cell repertoires in COVID-19. About the study: The cDNA or gDNA used as material had been derived from T cells, B-cell-depleted T cells, or PBMCs.

Trimming cost V 5 bases and J 0 bases; bases outside gene matches: 2. This CDR3 has 14 amino acids. Germline-derived CDR1 and CDR2 are SGHTA and FQGTGA. Study processing details: Estimates of nucleated cell counts were drawn from the amplification of reference gene primers. Clones were sequenced by immunoSEQ multiplex PCR, and TCRdb holds only the in-frame ones, with some missing. The V and J calls and clone size are taken from that table; D and trimming were inferred from the DNA. The sample comprises about 440,000 clones, approximately 90% of which are singletons, and around 12% rests with the top ten. The Seattle patients, enrolled during active infection, were followed longitudinally.

The receptor was derived from a woman aged 50 to 60 with COVID-19, enrolled during active disease. The sequenced material came from peripheral blood. The chain uses TRBV7-3 and TRBJ1-2; 8 bases match TRBD1. This CDR3 is CASSPGQANYGYTF. CDR3 nucleotides: TGTGCCAGCAGCCCGGGACAGGCTAACTATGGCTACACCTTC.